Sequencing of this TCR beta chain was carried out in a study of control samples from healthy donors and cancer patients. From germline, CDR1 is SGHRS and CDR2 YFSETQ. This CDR3 has 14 amino acids. V shed 3 bases, J shed 4 bases, and the junction held 2 bases outside the gene matches. TCRdb keeps only in-frame clones here, not all; method: immunoSEQ multiplex PCR. The sample holds 150,000 or so clones, approximately 86% seen once. Sample: blood. The J gene is TRBJ2-3, the V gene TRBV5-1, with 10 positions matching TRBD1. The TCR originated in a man aged 18 to 29 in good health. The CDR3 region has the DNA TGCGCCAGCAGCTCTGGACAGGGGGCAGATACGCAGTATTTT. As protein: CASSSGQGADTQYF.